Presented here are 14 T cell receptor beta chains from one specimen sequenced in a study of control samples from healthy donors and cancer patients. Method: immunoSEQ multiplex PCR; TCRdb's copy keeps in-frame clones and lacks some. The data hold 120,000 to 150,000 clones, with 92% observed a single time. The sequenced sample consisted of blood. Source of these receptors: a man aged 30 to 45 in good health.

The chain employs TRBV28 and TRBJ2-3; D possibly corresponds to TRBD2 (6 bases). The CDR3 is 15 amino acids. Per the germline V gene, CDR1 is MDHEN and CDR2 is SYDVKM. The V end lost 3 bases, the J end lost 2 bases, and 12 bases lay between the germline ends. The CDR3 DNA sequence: TGTGCCAGCAGTTTGGGAGGATTTGACACAGATACGCAGTATTTT. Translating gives CASSLGGFDTDTQYF.

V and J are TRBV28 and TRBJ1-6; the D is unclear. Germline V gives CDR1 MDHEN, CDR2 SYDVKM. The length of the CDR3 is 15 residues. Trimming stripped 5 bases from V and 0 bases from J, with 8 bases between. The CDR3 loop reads CASSKQSSYNSPLHF. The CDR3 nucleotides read TGTGCCAGCAGTAAGCAGAGCTCCTATAATTCACCCCTCCACTTT.

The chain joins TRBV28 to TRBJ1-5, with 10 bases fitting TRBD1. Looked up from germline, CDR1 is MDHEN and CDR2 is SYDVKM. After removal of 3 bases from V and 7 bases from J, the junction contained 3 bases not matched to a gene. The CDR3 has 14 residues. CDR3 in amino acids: CASSLGQGFQPQHF. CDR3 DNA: TGTGCCAGCAGTTTGGGACAGGGGTTCCAGCCCCAGCATTTT.

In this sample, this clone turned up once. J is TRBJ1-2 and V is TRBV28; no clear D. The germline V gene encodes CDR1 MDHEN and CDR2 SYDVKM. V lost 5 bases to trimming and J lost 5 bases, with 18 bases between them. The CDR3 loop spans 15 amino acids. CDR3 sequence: CASSPFGRRAYGYTF. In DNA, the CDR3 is TGTGCCAGCAGTCCTTTCGGTAGGAGGGCTTATGGCTACACCTTC.

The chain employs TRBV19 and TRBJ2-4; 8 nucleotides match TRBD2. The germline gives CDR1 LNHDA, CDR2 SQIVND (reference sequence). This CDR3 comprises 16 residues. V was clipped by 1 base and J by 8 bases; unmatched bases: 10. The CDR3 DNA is TGTGCCAGTAGTATAGTACGATTTCGGGGGGGCTACATTCAGTACTTC. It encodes CASSIVRFRGGYIQYF.

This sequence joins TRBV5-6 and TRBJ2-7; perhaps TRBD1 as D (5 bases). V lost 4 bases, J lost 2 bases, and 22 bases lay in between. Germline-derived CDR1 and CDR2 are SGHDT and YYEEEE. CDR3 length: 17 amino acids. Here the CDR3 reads CASSRTRGVKGAYEQYF. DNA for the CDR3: TGTGCCAGCAGCCGAACAAGGGGCGTGAAAGGGGCCTACGAGCAGTACTTC.

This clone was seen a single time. Written as DNA, the CDR3 is TGTGCCAGCAGCCATGGACAGGGAAGCAATCAGCCCCAGCATTTT. Translating gives CASSHGQGSNQPQHF. V usage is TRBV7-3 and J usage is TRBJ1-5; 8 bases are a match to TRBD1. Germline V CDR1 and CDR2: SGHTA, FQGTGA. J was trimmed by 1 base and V by 5 bases; bases with no gene match: 4. The CDR3 has 15 amino acids. Drawing the rest from reference TRBV7-3 and TRBJ1-5, the complete variable domain is GAGVSQTPSNKVTEKGKYVELRCDPISGHTALYWYRQSLGQGPEFLIYFQGTGAADDSGLPNDRFFAVRPEGSVSTLKIQRTERGDSAVYLCASSHGQGSNQPQHFGDGTRLSIL.

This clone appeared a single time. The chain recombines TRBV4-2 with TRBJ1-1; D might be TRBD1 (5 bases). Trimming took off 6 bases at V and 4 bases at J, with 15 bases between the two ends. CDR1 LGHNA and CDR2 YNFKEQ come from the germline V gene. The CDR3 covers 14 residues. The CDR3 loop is CASRRAQGGTEAFF. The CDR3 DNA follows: TGTGCCAGCAGGAGAGCGCAGGGCGGCACTGAAGCTTTCTTT.

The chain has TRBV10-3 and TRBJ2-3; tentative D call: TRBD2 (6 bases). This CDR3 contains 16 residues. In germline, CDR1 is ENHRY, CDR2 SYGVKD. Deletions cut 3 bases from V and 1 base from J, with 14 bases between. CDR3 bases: TGTGCCATCAGTGACCTGGGGGGATCGGGCACAGATACGCAGTATTTT. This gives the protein CAISDLGGSGTDTQYF.

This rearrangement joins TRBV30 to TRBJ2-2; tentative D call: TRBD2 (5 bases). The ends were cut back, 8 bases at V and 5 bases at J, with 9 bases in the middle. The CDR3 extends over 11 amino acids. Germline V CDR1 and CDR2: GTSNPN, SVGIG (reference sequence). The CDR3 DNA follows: TGTGCCCTGATAGCGACCGGGGAGCTGTTTTTT. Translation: CALIATGELFF.

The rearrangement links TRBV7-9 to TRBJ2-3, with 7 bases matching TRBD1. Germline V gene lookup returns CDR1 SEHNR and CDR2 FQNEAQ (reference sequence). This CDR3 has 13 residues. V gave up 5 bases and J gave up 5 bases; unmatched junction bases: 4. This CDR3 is CASSQNRGDTQYF. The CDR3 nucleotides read TGTGCCAGCAGCCAAAACAGGGGAGATACGCAGTATTTT.

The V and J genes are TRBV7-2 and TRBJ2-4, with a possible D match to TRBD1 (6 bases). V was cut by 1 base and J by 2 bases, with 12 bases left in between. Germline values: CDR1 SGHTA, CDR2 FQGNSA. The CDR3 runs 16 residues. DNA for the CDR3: TGTGCCAGCAGCTTAGAATCAACAGGGCCCAAAAACATTCAGTACTTC. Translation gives CASSLESTGPKNIQYF.

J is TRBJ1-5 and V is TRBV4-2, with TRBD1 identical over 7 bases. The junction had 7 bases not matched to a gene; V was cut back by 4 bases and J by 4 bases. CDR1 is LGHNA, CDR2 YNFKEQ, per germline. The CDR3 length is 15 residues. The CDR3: CASSPTGTENQPQHF. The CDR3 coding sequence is TGTGCCAGCAGCCCGACCGGGACAGAAAATCAGCCCCAGCATTTT.

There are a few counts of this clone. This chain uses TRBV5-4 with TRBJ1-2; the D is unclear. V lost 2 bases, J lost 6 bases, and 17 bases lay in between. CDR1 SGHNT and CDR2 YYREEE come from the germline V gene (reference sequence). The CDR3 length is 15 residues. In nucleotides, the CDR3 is TGTGCCAGCAGCTTCTTCCTACGGGGATCGGATGGCTACACCTTC. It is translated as CASSFFLRGSDGYTF.